Below are 11 T cell receptor beta chains sequenced from a single sample in a study of T-cell reconstitution after alpha-beta-depleted transplantation in children (TCRdb year 2016). This sample's treatment or condition label indicates: allogeneic hematopoietic cell transplantation with graft depleted of TCRalphabeta T cells and CD19 B cells. The library was obtained by PCR. The data were produced on an Illumina HiSeq 2500. TCR library preparation used molecular barcoding, with unique molecular identifiers applied to normalize quantification of the TCRbeta repertoire. The public reads were reanalyzed by TCRdb: fastp trimming at Q25, MiXCR alignment, in-frame beta chains only. Every entry covers one CDR3 protein and lists the most common genes and DNA from its rows. For this sample there are about 980,000 distinct CDR3 sequences; roughly 29% appear just once. The ten largest clonotypes hold 25% to 35% of the sample.

The source material was PBMCs, mostly from graft donor cells, sampled 360 days after TCRalphabeta/CD19-depleted stem cell transplant. Source of these receptors: a boy under two years old who had a stem cell transplant for SCID, so the T cells may come from the graft donor.

This clonotype was observed many times. V and J are TRBV10-3 and TRBJ2-7; 10 nucleotides agree with TRBD2. Germline assignment: CDR1 ENHRY and CDR2 SYGVKD. The V segment lost 5 bases and the J segment 2 bases; nucleotides outside the gene matches: 6. CDR3 length: 15 amino acids. Here the CDR3 reads CAISFSGGTTYEQYF. CDR3 nucleotides: TGTGCCATCAGTTTTAGCGGGGGGACCACCTACGAGCAGTACTTC.

This clonotype occurred a few times. DNA for the CDR3: TGCGCCAGCAGCCCCGGGACTAGCATGGCAGATACGCAGTATTTT. Translation: CASSPGTSMADTQYF. J is TRBJ2-3 and V is TRBV5-1; 9 nucleotides match TRBD2. In germline, CDR1 is SGHRS, CDR2 YFSETQ. After removal of 4 bases from V and 4 bases from J, the junction contained 7 bases not matched to a gene. The CDR3 is 15 amino acids. The variable domain in full, completed from reference TRBV5-1 and TRBJ2-3, reads KAGVTQTPRYLIKTRGQQVTLSCSPISGHRSVSWYQQTPGQGLQFLFEYFSETQRNKGNFPGRFSGRQFSNSRSEMNVSTLELGDSALYLCASSPGTSMADTQYFGPGTRLTVL.

The chain couples TRBV7-9 to TRBJ2-2; no definite D call. Germline V CDR1 and CDR2: SEHNR, FQNEAQ (reference sequence). Trimming shortened V by 6 bases and J by 3 bases, and 14 bases separated the two germline ends. CDR3 size: 15 residues. The CDR3 reads CASSRGGVHTGELFF. The DNA for the CDR3 is TGTGCCAGCAGTCGTGGCGGAGTCCACACCGGGGAGCTGTTTTTT. Full variable domain (outside the CDR3, taken from reference TRBV7-9 and TRBJ2-2): DTGVSQNPRHKITKRGQNVTFRCDPISEHNRLYWYRQTLGQGPEFLTYFQNEAQLEKSRLLSDRFSAERPKGSFSTLEIQRTEQGDSAMYLCASSRGGVHTGELFFGEGSRLTVL.

V gene TRBV4-3 combines with J gene TRBJ2-4, with TRBD1 as a possible D gene (5 bases). V dropped 0 bases and J dropped 3 bases, with 12 bases sitting between them. Per the germline V gene, CDR1 is LGHNA and CDR2 is YSLEER. CDR3 length: 16 amino acids. The CDR3 bases are TGCGCCAGCAGCCAAGATTGGGGCTCCGGCAAAAACATTCAGTACTTC. Amino acid sequence: CASSQDWGSGKNIQYF.

This clonotype was picked up a small number of times. The chain is built from TRBV6-5 and TRBJ1-1; D is perhaps TRBD1 (5 bases). This CDR3 has 14 residues. V lost 3 bases to trimming and J lost 1 base, with 9 bases between them. Germline V gives CDR1 MNHEY, CDR2 SVGAGI. The CDR3 DNA follows: TGTGCCAGCAGTTATGGGGACCAGAACACTGAAGCTTTCTTT. It yields the protein CASSYGDQNTEAFF.

This chain links TRBV28 with TRBJ2-2, with 8 bases that match TRBD2. V shed 8 bases, J shed 0 bases, and the junction held 5 bases outside the gene matches. Germline V CDR1 and CDR2: MDHEN, SYDVKM. The CDR3 covers 15 residues. CDR3 protein: CASGLGLANTGELFF. For the CDR3, the DNA is TGTGCCAGCGGGTTGGGACTAGCGAACACCGGGGAGCTGTTTTTT.

The chain carries TRBV7-3 and TRBJ2-1, with D tentatively TRBD2 (6 bases). The germline V and J ends were trimmed by 5 bases and 5 bases, with 25 bases remaining between them. The germline V gene has CDR1 SGHTA and CDR2 FQGTGA. This CDR3 is 18 amino acids long. The CDR3 sequence: CASSHVGGPWGDDNEQFF. The CDR3 DNA sequence: TGTGCCAGCAGCCACGTGGGCGGTCCATGGGGGGATGACAATGAGCAGTTCTTC.

There are a few counts of this clonotype. The V call is TRBV5-1, the J call TRBJ2-5; TRBD2 aligns across 7 bases. V trimming: 0 bases; J trimming: 2 bases; junction bases outside the gene matches: 10. Per the germline V gene, CDR1 is SGHRS and CDR2 is YFSETQ. CDR3 length equals 17 residues. The CDR3 DNA sequence: TGCGCCAGCAGCTTGGGGATTATACTAGCGAATCAAGAGACCCAGTACTTC. Translated, it gives CASSLGIILANQETQYF.

This clonotype was counted only a few times. V and J are TRBV15 and TRBJ2-3; 8 bases agree with TRBD1. The length of the CDR3 is 15 residues. Germline V CDR1 and CDR2: LNHNV, YYDKDF (reference sequence). V was pared by 3 bases and J by 1 base, with 3 bases of the junction left unmatched. CDR3 bases: TGTGCCACCAGCAGTGGACAGGGAGGCACAGATACGCAGTATTTT. It translates to CATSSGQGGTDTQYF.

This clonotype has only a few counts. The V and J genes are TRBV4-1 and TRBJ2-7, with 12 bases fitting TRBD1. This CDR3 spans 19 amino acids. CDR1 MGHRA and CDR2 YSYEKL come from the germline V gene. V shed 1 base, J shed 4 bases, and the junction held 14 bases outside the gene matches. The CDR3 region has the DNA TGCGCCAGCAGCCAAGGGGACAGGGGGCTCATCCCCATGGATTACGAGCAGTACTTC. Translating gives CASSQGDRGLIPMDYEQYF.

There are a few counts of this clonotype. This rearrangement joins TRBV4-1 to TRBJ2-2; D possibly matches TRBD1 or TRBD2 (5 bases each). Germline V gene lookup returns CDR1 MGHRA and CDR2 YSYEKL. The CDR3 spans 16 residues. Trimming stripped 5 bases from V and 4 bases from J, with 17 bases between. CDR3 nucleotide sequence: TGCGCCAGCAGCATAGCCCCGTGGGGGTCCACCGGGGAGCTGTTTTTT. It is translated as CASSIAPWGSTGELFF.